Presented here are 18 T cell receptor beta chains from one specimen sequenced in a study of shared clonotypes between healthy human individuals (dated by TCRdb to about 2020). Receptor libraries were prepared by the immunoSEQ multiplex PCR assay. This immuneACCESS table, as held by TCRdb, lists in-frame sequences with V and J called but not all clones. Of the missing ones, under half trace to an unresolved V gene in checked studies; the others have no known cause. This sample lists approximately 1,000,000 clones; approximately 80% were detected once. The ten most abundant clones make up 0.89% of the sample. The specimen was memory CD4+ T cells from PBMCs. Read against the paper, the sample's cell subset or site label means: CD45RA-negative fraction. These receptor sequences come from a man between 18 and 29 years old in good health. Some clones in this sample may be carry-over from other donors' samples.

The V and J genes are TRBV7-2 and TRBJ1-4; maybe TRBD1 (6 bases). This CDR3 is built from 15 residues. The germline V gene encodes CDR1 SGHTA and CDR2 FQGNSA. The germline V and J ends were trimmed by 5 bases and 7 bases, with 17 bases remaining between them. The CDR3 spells CASSPRKGEGEKLFF. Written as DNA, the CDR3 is TGTGCCAGCAGCCCCCGGAAGGGGGAAGGTGAAAAACTGTTTTTT.

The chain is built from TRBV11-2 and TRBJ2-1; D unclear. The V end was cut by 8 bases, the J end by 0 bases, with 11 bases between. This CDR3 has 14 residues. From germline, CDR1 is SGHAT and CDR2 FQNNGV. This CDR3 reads CASSLSHSYNEQFF. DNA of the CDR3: TGTGCCAGCTCGTTGTCGCACTCCTACAATGAGCAGTTCTTC.

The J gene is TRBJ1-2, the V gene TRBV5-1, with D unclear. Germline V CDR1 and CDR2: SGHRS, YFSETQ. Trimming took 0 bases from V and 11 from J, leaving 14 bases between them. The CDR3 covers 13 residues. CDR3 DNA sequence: TGCGCCAGCAGCTTGGGTCGAGAGGAGAAATACACCTTC. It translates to CASSLGREEKYTF.

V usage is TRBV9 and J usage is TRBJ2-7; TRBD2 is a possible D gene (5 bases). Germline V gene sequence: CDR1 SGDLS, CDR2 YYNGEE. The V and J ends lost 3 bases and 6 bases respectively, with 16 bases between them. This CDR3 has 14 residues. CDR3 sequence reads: CASSASTGWVEQYF. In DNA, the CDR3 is TGTGCCAGCAGCGCCTCGACGGGATGGGTCGAGCAGTACTTC.

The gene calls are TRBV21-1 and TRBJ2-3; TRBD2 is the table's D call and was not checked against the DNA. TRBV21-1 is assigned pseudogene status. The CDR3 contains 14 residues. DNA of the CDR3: TGTGCCAGCAGCGAGAGCGGATACACAGATACGCAGTATTTT. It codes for CASSESGYTDTQYF.

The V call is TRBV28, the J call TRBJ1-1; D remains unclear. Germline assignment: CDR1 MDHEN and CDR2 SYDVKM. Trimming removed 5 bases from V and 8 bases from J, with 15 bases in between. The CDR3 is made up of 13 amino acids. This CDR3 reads CASSPGPSREAFF. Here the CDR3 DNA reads TGTGCCAGCAGTCCTGGACCTTCACGGGAAGCTTTCTTT. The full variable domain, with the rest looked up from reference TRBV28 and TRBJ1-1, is DVKVTQSSRYLVKRTGEKVFLECVQDMDHENMFWYRQDPGLGLRLIYFSYDVKMKEKGDIPEGYSVSREKKERFSLILESASTNQTSMYLCASSPGPSREAFFGQGTRLTVV.

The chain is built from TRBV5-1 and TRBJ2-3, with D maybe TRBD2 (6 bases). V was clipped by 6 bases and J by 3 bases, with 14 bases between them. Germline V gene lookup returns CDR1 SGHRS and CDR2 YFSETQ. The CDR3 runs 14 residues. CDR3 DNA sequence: TGCGCCAGCAATGAGGGCGGGATAACAGATACGCAGTATTTT. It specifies CASNEGGITDTQYF.

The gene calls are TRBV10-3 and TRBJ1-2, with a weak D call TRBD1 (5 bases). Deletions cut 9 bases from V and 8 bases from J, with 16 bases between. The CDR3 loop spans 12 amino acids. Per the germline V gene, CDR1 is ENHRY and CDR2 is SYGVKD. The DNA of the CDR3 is TGTGCCATTGCTCAGGGCTACGGCGGCTACACCTTC. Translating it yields CAIAQGYGGYTF.

CDR3 sequence: CASSQRQNEKLFF. The CDR3 coding sequence is TGTGCCAGCAGCCAGAGACAGAATGAAAAACTGTTTTTT. The chain uses TRBV7-2 and TRBJ1-4, with D possibly being TRBD1 (5 bases). This CDR3 has 13 residues. Between the trimmed V and J ends, which lost 5 bases and 5 bases, there was a span of 9 bases. Germline V CDR1 and CDR2: SGHTA, FQGNSA.

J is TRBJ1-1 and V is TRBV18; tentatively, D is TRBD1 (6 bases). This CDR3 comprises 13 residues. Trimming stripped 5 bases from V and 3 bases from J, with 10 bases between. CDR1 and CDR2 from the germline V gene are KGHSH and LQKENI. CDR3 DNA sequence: TGTGCCAGCTCATCCAGGGGTGACACTGAAGCTTTCTTT. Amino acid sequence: CASSSRGDTEAFF.

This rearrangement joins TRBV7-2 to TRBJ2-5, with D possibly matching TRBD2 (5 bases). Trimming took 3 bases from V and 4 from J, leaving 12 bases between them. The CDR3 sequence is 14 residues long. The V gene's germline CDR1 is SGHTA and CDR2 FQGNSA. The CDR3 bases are TGTGCCAGCAGCTTCCAACCACGGGGAGAGACCCAGTACTTC. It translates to CASSFQPRGETQYF. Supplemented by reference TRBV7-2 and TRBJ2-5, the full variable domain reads GAGVSQSPSNKVTEKGKDVELRCDPISGHTALYWYRQSLGQGLEFLIYFQGNSAPDKSGLPSDRFSAERTGGSVSTLTIQRTQQEDSAVYLCASSFQPRGETQYFGPGTRLLVL.

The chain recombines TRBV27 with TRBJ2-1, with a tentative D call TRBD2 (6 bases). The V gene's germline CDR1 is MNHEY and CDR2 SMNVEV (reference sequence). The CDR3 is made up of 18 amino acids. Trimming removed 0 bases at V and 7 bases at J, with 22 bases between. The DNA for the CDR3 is TGTGCCAGCAGTTTATCGATGGTAGCGGTACCCTTGAGGAATGAGCAGTTCTTC. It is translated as CASSLSMVAVPLRNEQFF.

This chain's CDR3 is CASTQGASYNEQFF. CDR3 DNA: TGTGCCAGCACTCAGGGGGCCTCCTACAATGAGCAGTTCTTC. The chain combines TRBV6-1 with TRBJ2-1; 8 bases are a match to TRBD1. The CDR3 length is 14 residues. Per germline, CDR1 MNHNS and CDR2 SASEGT. Losses at the gene ends were 7 bases for V and 0 bases for J; bases not matched to a gene: 2.

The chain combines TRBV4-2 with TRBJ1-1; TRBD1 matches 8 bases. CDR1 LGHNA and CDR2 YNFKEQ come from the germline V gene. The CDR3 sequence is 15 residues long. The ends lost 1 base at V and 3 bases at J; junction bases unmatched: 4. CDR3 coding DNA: TGTGCCAGCAGCCAAGGGACAGGGCGGGACACTGAAGCTTTCTTT. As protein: CASSQGTGRDTEAFF.

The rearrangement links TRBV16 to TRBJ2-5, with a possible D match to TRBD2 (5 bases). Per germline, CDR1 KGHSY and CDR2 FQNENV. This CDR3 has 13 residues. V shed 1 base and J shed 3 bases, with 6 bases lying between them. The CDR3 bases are TGTGCCAGCAGCCAATTGAGGGAAGAGACCCAGTACTTC. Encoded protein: CASSQLREETQYF.

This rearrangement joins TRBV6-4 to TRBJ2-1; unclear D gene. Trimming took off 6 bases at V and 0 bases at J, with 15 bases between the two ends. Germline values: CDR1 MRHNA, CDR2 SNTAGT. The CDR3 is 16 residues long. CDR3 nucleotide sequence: TGTGCCAGCAGCCCCTCAATGGGCGGCTCCTACAATGAGCAGTTCTTC. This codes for CASSPSMGGSYNEQFF.

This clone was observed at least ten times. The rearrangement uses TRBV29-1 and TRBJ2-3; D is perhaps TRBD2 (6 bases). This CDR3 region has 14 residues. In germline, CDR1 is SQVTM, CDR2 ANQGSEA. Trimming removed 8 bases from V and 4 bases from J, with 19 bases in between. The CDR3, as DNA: TGCAGCCTTAGCGGCCCCGGGACCGCAGATACGCAGTATTTT. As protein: CSLSGPGTADTQYF.

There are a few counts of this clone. The CDR3: CASSYEGITEAFF. CDR3 bases: TGTGCCAGCAGTTATGAGGGCATCACTGAAGCTTTCTTT. This chain links TRBV6-6 with TRBJ1-1; D is uncertain. V was trimmed by 3 bases and J by 4 bases, leaving 9 bases between them. CDR1 and CDR2 (germline): MNHNY, SVGAGI (reference sequence). The CDR3 has 13 amino acids.